This TCR beta chain derives from a study of blood T cell repertoires in COVID-19. Between the trimmed V and J ends, which lost 0 bases and 4 bases, there was a span of 10 bases. This CDR3 has 14 amino acids. CDR1 and CDR2 from the germline V gene are SGHRS and YFSETQ. Clones were sequenced by immunoSEQ multiplex PCR, and TCRdb holds only the in-frame ones, with some missing. The profile shows around 240,000 clones, 75% to 85% of them singletons. For this clone: Other DNA sequences in the sample encode the same CDR3.

The chain links TRBV5-1 to TRBJ1-1; D may be TRBD1 (6 bases). The sequencing input was peripheral blood. The clonotype comes from a woman aged 50 to 65 with acute or convalescent COVID-19. CDR3 in DNA: TGCGCCAGCAGCTTGGGGCAGGGGCCCACTGAAGCTTTCTTT. Translated: CASSLGQGPTEAFF. The entire variable domain, with the rest obtained from reference TRBV5-1 and TRBJ1-1, is as follows: KAGVTQTPRYLIKTRGQQVTLSCSPISGHRSVSWYQQTPGQGLQFLFEYFSETQRNKGNFPGRFSGRQFSNSRSEMNVSTLELGDSALYLCASSLGQGPTEAFFGQGTRLTVV.